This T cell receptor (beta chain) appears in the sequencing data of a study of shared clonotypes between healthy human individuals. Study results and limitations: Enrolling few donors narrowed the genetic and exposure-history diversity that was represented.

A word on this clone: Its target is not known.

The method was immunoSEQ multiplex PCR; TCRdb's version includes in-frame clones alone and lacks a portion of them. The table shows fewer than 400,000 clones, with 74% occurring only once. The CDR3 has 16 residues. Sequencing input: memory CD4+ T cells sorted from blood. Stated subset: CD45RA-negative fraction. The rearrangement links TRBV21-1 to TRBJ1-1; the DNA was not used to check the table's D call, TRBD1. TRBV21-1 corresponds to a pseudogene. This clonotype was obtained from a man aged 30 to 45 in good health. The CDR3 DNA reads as TGTGCCAGCAGCAACAGAACACAGGGGCTAAACACTGAAGCTTTCTTT. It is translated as CASSNRTQGLNTEAFF.